The rows below give T cell receptor beta chains drawn from one sample of a study of control samples from healthy donors and cancer patients. This table comes from immunoSEQ multiplex PCR, and its TCRdb copy is limited to in-frame clones, with some not included. The sample consists of 150,000 to 200,000 clones, just over 85% of them appearing once. The sequencing input was blood. The receptors were sampled from a man between 18 and 35 years old in good health. Both conserved end residues are part of each CDR3. Each record gives: V gene, J gene, CDR3 protein.

>TRBV28|TRBJ2-5
CASSLSFRETQYF
>TRBV28|TRBJ1-2
CASGGRGTGSYGYTF
>TRBV7-9|TRBJ1-5
CASSQDGSGGNQPQHF
>TRBV16|TRBJ1-1
CASNLQPTEAFF
>TRBV7-2|TRBJ1-3
CASSISGGAGNTIYF
>TRBV19|TRBJ2-5
CASTTLPGTGRQTQYF
>TRBV28|TRBJ2-7
CASKAAFEHSYEQYF
>TRBV5-6|TRBJ1-2
CASSSLGTGVGYGYTF
>TRBV18|TRBJ1-2
CASSPPGFHYGYTF
>TRBV9|TRBJ2-7
CASSVGTGSSYEQYF
>TRBV4-2|TRBJ1-5
CASSLDSYSNQPQHF